This entry lists 18 T cell receptor beta chains sequenced from one sample in a study of T cell changes during pregnancy in multiple sclerosis. Method: immunoSEQ multiplex PCR; TCRdb's copy keeps in-frame clones and lacks some. The data show 90,000 to 130,000 clones, roughly nine tenths seen once. The material sequenced was peripheral blood, taken in the third trimester of pregnancy. These receptors all come from a female donor with multiple sclerosis, enrolled in a pregnancy study.

This chain connects TRBV27 to TRBJ1-4; tentatively, D is TRBD1 (5 bases). Germline V lookup: CDR1 MNHEY, CDR2 SMNVEV (reference sequence). The CDR3 sequence is 16 residues long. Trimming took off 5 bases at V and 12 bases at J, with 25 bases between the two ends. The CDR3 DNA reads TGTGCCAGCAGTCCCCGGGCCTCCCTTAGGGGCAGGGAACTGTTTTTT. Translated, it gives CASSPRASLRGRELFF. Full variable domain (rest looked up from reference TRBV27 and TRBJ1-4): EAQVTQNPRYLITVTGKKLTVTCSQNMNHEYMSWYRQDPGLGLRQIYYSMNVEVTDKGDVPEGYKVSRKEKRNFPLILESPSPNQTSLYFCASSPRASLRGRELFFGSGTQLSVL.

This rearrangement joins TRBV5-1 to TRBJ1-1, with D maybe TRBD1 (5 bases). Germline V lookup: CDR1 SGHRS, CDR2 YFSETQ. The CDR3 has 14 residues. Trimming took off 4 bases at V and 11 bases at J, with 21 bases between the two ends. The CDR3 nucleotides read TGCGCCAGCAGCCCATCAGGGAGGGGAGAAGACGCTTTCTTT. The encoded protein is CASSPSGRGEDAFF. The full variable domain, its missing parts supplied by reference TRBV5-1 and TRBJ1-1, is KAGVTQTPRYLIKTRGQQVTLSCSPISGHRSVSWYQQTPGQGLQFLFEYFSETQRNKGNFPGRFSGRQFSNSRSEMNVSTLELGDSALYLCASSPSGRGEDAFFGQGTRLTVV.

The chain has TRBV7-9 and TRBJ2-6; 11 bases line up with TRBD1. In germline, CDR1 is SEHNR, CDR2 FQNEAQ (reference sequence). The V segment lost 3 bases and the J segment 0 bases; nucleotides outside the gene matches: 4. CDR3 size: 18 residues. Here the CDR3 DNA reads TGTGCCAGCAGCTTGAGGACAGGGGGCCCCTCTGGGGCCAACGTCCTGACTTTC. Translated, it gives CASSLRTGGPSGANVLTF.

This sequence joins TRBV5-6 and TRBJ2-7; possibly TRBD1 for D (6 bases). Trimming pared 3 bases from V and 3 bases from J, leaving 16 bases between. The CDR3 is 15 residues long. The germline CDR1 and CDR2 sequences are SGHDT and YYEEEE. The chain's CDR3 is CASSSTGTYFYEQYF. The CDR3 DNA is TGTGCCAGCAGCTCCACCGGGACATATTTCTACGAGCAGTACTTC.

The rearrangement uses TRBV4-1 and TRBJ2-5, with D unresolved. The CDR3 sequence is 14 residues long. CDR1 is MGHRA, CDR2 YSYEKL, per germline. V lost 1 base, J lost 9 bases, and 15 bases lay in between. The DNA for the CDR3 is TGCGCCAGCAGCCAAGTTGAGGTGCTCCATCCCCAGTACTTC. Its protein product is CASSQVEVLHPQYF.

This chain connects TRBV28 to TRBJ1-5; perhaps TRBD1 as D (6 bases). The germline V gene has CDR1 MDHEN and CDR2 SYDVKM. CDR3 size: 14 residues. V was trimmed by 6 bases and J by 1 base, leaving 10 bases between them. CDR3 bases: TGTGCCAGCAGCTTCAGGGGAAGCAATCAGCCCCAGCATTTT. It translates to CASSFRGSNQPQHF.

The chain uses TRBV2 and TRBJ2-5, with 13 positions matching TRBD2. The CDR3 is 17 residues long. Per germline, CDR1 SNHLY and CDR2 FYNNEI. The V and J ends lost 0 bases and 1 base, in that order; junction bases with no gene match: 2. The DNA for the CDR3 is TGTGCCAGCAGTGAAGCGGGACTAGCGGGGCTCCAAGAGACCCAGTACTTC. Protein: CASSEAGLAGLQETQYF.

The CDR3 coding sequence is TGTGCCAGCAGTTTTTCGGGACTAGCGGGAAACGGGGAGACCCAGTACTTC. This translates into CASSFSGLAGNGETQYF. The rearrangement joins TRBV28 to TRBJ2-5; TRBD2 matches at 13 bases. Trimming removed 3 bases from V and 5 bases from J; junction bases left unmatched: 9. Germline V gene lookup returns CDR1 MDHEN and CDR2 SYDVKM. The CDR3 is made up of 17 amino acids.

The rearrangement uses TRBV7-9 and TRBJ1-1; no reliable D call. The V and J ends lost 4 bases and 0 bases respectively, with 12 bases between them. The CDR3 covers 15 residues. In germline, CDR1 is SEHNR, CDR2 FQNEAQ (reference sequence). The CDR3 DNA follows: TGTGCCAGCAGCTCCCCGGGTACCATGAACACTGAAGCTTTCTTT. Its protein is CASSSPGTMNTEAFF.

This rearrangement joins TRBV9 to TRBJ2-7, with a weak D call TRBD1 (5 bases). Germline CDR1 SGDLS, CDR2 YYNGEE. Trimming shortened V by 3 bases and J by 0 bases, and 16 bases separated the two germline ends. CDR3 length equals 16 residues. CDR3 loop: CASSAIGAVSSYEQYF. For the CDR3, the DNA is TGTGCCAGCAGCGCGATAGGGGCGGTCAGCTCCTACGAGCAGTACTTC. Based on the CDR3 plus reference TRBV9 and TRBJ2-7, the full variable domain is DSGVTQTPKHLITATGQRVTLRCSPRSGDLSVYWYQQSLDQGLQFLIQYYNGEERAKGNILERFSAQQFPDLHSELNLSSLELGDSALYFCASSAIGAVSSYEQYFGPGTRLTVT.

The chain combines TRBV15 with TRBJ1-3, with 9 positions matching TRBD1. CDR1 LNHNV and CDR2 YYDKDF come from the germline V gene (reference sequence). The CDR3 is made up of 17 amino acids. The V and J ends lost 0 bases and 4 bases, in that order; junction bases with no gene match: 7. This CDR3 reads CATSRDKPGTGGNTIYF. The CDR3, as DNA: TGTGCCACCAGCAGAGATAAACCCGGGACAGGGGGAAACACCATATATTTT.

The CDR3 nucleotides read TGTGCCATCAGTGAGCAGGGGTCCTACGAGCAGTACTTC. Translation: CAISEQGSYEQYF. J is TRBJ2-7 and V is TRBV10-3; D is perhaps TRBD1 (6 bases). Germline V gives CDR1 ENHRY, CDR2 SYGVKD. V lost 2 bases, J lost 1 base, and 6 bases lay in between. This CDR3 contains 13 residues.

This chain connects TRBV19 to TRBJ2-5, with TRBD2 matching 8 bases. The CDR3 totals 16 residues. The trim removed 6 bases at V and 0 bases at J, leaving 9 bases unmatched. Germline CDR1 is LNHDA and CDR2 is SQIVND (reference sequence). CDR3 residues: CASSPTSGWYQETQYF. In DNA, the CDR3 is TGTGCCAGTAGCCCCACTAGCGGTTGGTACCAAGAGACCCAGTACTTC.

The chain carries TRBV20-1 and TRBJ2-7, with D possibly matching TRBD2 (6 bases). Trimming took 6 bases from V and 3 from J, leaving 9 bases between them. Germline CDR1 and CDR2: DFQATT and SNEGSKA (reference sequence). This CDR3 region has 11 residues. The CDR3 DNA is TGCAGTGCCGGCGGGGACTACGAGCAGTACTTC. It is translated as CSAGGDYEQYF.

The V and J genes are TRBV25-1 and TRBJ2-5; no clear D. The CDR3 runs to 11 residues. Germline V gene data show CDR1 as MGHDK and CDR2 as SYGVNS. Trimming took off 6 bases at V and 5 bases at J, with 7 bases between the two ends. In DNA, the CDR3 is TGTGCCAGCAGCCTATATGAGACCCAGTACTTC. Translation gives CASSLYETQYF. Full variable domain (missing parts from reference TRBV25-1 and TRBJ2-5): EADIYQTPRYLVIGTGKKITLECSQTMGHDKMYWYQQDPGMELHLIHYSYGVNSTEKGDLSSESTVSRIRTEHFPLTLESARPSHTSQYLCASSLYETQYFGPGTRLLVL.

This rearrangement joins TRBV6-5 to TRBJ1-4; no clear D. Germline V CDR1 and CDR2: MNHEY, SVGAGI. CDR3 length: 13 residues. The V gene lost 2 bases and the J gene lost 8 bases, with 9 bases spanning the gap. The CDR3 coding sequence is TGTGCCAGCAGTTACGCGGCGACGGAAAAACTGTTTTTT. Translating gives CASSYAATEKLFF.

This chain uses TRBV4-1 with TRBJ2-6, with D possibly TRBD2 on 5 matching bases. V dropped 1 base and J dropped 0 bases, with 10 bases sitting between them. The CDR3 has 17 residues. Germline loops: CDR1 MGHRA, CDR2 YSYEKL. CDR3 DNA sequence: TGCGCCAGCAGCCAAGGACGGGGTAGCTCTGGGGCCAACGTCCTGACTTTC. Residues: CASSQGRGSSGANVLTF.

The V and J genes are TRBV5-5 and TRBJ1-4, with D uncertain. The CDR3 covers 13 residues. V was shortened by 4 bases and J by 8 bases, with 12 bases between the two germline ends. Germline CDR1 SGHKS, CDR2 YYEKEE (reference sequence). CDR3: CASSAGNREKLFF. The DNA for the CDR3 is TGTGCCAGCAGCGCGGGCAATCGCGAAAAACTGTTTTTT. Filled out from reference TRBV5-5 and TRBJ1-4, the complete variable domain reads DAGVTQSPTHLIKTRGQQVTLRCSPISGHKSVSWYQQVLGQGPQFIFQYYEKEERGRGNFPDRFSARQFPNYSSELNVNALLLGDSALYLCASSAGNREKLFFGSGTQLSVL.